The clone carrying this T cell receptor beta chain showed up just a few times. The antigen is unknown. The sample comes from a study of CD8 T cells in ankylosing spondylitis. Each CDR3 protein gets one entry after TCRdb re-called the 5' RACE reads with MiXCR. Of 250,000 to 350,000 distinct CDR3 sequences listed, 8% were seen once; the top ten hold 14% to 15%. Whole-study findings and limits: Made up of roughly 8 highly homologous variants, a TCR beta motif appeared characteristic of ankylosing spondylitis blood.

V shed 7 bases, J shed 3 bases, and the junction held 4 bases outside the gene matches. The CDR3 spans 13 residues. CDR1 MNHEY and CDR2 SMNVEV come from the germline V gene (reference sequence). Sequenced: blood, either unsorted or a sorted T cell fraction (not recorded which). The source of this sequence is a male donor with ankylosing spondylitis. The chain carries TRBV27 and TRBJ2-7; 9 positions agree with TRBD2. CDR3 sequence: CASIGSGSYEQYF. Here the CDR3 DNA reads TGTGCCAGCATCGGTAGCGGGAGCTACGAGCAGTACTTC.